This TCR beta chain was captured in a study of cytotoxic CD8 clonotypes in ibrutinib-treated CLL. V gave up 4 bases and J gave up 0 bases, with 10 bases separating them. The CDR3 is made up of 13 amino acids. The germline V gene encodes CDR1 SQVTM and CDR2 ANQGSEA. This table comes from immunoSEQ multiplex PCR, and its TCRdb copy is limited to in-frame clones, with some not included. This repertoire shows 250,000 to 350,000 clones, around 77% found once; its top ten account for approximately 5.6%. The source of this sequence is a human donor with chronic lymphocytic leukemia. The rearrangement joins TRBV29-1 to TRBJ2-7, with D perhaps TRBD2 (5 bases). Sequences were derived from PBMCs, sampled at disease progression, from a patient treated with ibrutinib. CDR3 nucleotide sequence: TGCAGCGTTGTCGATCGGGGCTCCTACGAGCAGTACTTC. This translates into CSVVDRGSYEQYF.